This paragraph covers one TCR beta chain sequence. Its specificity is unknown. This sample was included in a study of cytomegalovirus exposure and HLA in healthy donors. Overall study results and limits: Despite most TCR sequences being rare, some public TCRs occurred in many donors.

Donors in the study were healthy people who gave bone marrow. CDR1 SGHRS and CDR2 YFSETQ come from the germline V gene. The junction had 10 bases not matched to a gene; V was cut back by 2 bases and J by 11 bases. The CDR3 sequence is 14 residues long. The PCR ran on 60 Vbeta and 13 Jbeta primers. Produced via immunoSEQ multiplex PCR; TCRdb's table is partial and in-frame only. The sample gives about 94,000 clones, 50% to 80% of which show up once; 3% to 5% is in the top ten. The sequenced sample was PBMCs. This sequence joins TRBV5-1 and TRBJ1-1; TRBD1 matches 9 bases. This sequence originates from a man in his thirties or forties in good health and CMV-seronegative. CDR3 in DNA: TGCGCCAGCAGCTTTCGGGGGACAGGGTTCCAGGCTTTCTTT. Amino acid sequence: CASSFRGTGFQAFF.